One and the same sample provided the 30 T cell receptor beta chains below, sequenced in a study of memory CD4+ T cells and cytomegalovirus serostatus. Generated by immunoSEQ multiplex PCR, the TCRdb table keeps only in-frame clones and is missing some. The table records some 29,000 clones, about 76% of them present only once. The sort gate was single viable CD3+CD4+CD8-CD45RO+ cells for memory CD4+ T cells. The sequenced material came from memory CD4+ T cells from blood. The receptors originated from an adult in good health and CMV-seronegative. Some clones in this sample may be carry-over from other donors' samples.

CDR3 in DNA: TGTGCCAGCAGTGACGTCGGAGGTAATGAAAAACTGTTTTTT. Encoded protein: CASSDVGGNEKLFF. V gene TRBV25-1 combines with J gene TRBJ1-4; unclear D gene. Trimming pared 3 bases from V and 4 bases from J, leaving 9 bases between. Per germline, CDR1 MGHDK and CDR2 SYGVNS. The CDR3 spans 14 residues.

The chain carries TRBV14 and TRBJ1-2, with D maybe TRBD1 (6 bases). V gave up 3 bases and J gave up 4 bases, with 18 bases separating them. Germline V CDR1 and CDR2: SGHDN, FVKESK. The CDR3 contains 16 residues. CDR3 protein: CASSQLPTGSAYGYTF. CDR3 coding DNA: TGTGCCAGCAGCCAGCTCCCGACAGGTAGTGCCTATGGCTACACCTTC.

The chain combines TRBV28 with TRBJ1-6; D is uncertain. Germline V lookup: CDR1 MDHEN, CDR2 SYDVKM. V lost 11 bases to trimming and J lost 9 bases, with 20 bases between them. This CDR3 is 14 amino acids long. The CDR3 nucleotides read TGTGCCCCCTCCACCCAAGGAGGGAGTTCACCCCTCCACTTT. Translation: CAPSTQGGSSPLHF.

The V and J genes are TRBV4-1 and TRBJ1-3; TRBD1 is a possible D gene (5 bases). The CDR3 runs to 14 residues. Between the trimmed V and J ends, which lost 1 base and 3 bases, there was a span of 7 bases. Germline V lookup: CDR1 MGHRA, CDR2 YSYEKL. In nucleotides, the CDR3 is TGCGCCAGCAGCCAAGGGGGCCGTGGAAACACCATATATTTT. This encodes CASSQGGRGNTIYF.

V gene TRBV7-2 combines with J gene TRBJ1-4, with D possibly TRBD1 on 6 matching bases. Germline CDR1 SGHTA, CDR2 FQGNSA. This CDR3 region has 16 residues. The V end was cut by 4 bases, the J end by 0 bases, with 12 bases between. The CDR3 DNA reads TGTGCCAGCAGCTCGGACAGAATAGCAACTAATGAAAAACTGTTTTTT. Translation gives CASSSDRIATNEKLFF.

V usage is TRBV2 and J usage is TRBJ1-2; D is uncertain. The CDR3 spans 12 residues. CDR1 is SNHLY and CDR2 is FYNNEI in the germline V gene. Trimming took 8 bases from V and 8 from J, leaving 15 bases between them. The CDR3, as DNA: TGTGCCAGCGCGCGGCCCCCGGGAGGCTACACCTTC. The encoded protein is CASARPPGGYTF.

This chain connects TRBV28 to TRBJ2-7; 8 nucleotides match TRBD2. CDR1 is MDHEN, CDR2 SYDVKM, per germline. The CDR3 is 14 residues long. With 6 bases clipped from V and 0 bases from J, the junction kept 4 bases outside the gene matches. The CDR3 DNA reads as TGTGCCAGCAGGACCGGGACTAGCTCCTACGAGCAGTACTTC. It codes for CASRTGTSSYEQYF.

The rearrangement uses TRBV27 and TRBJ1-2, with D perhaps TRBD1 (6 bases). CDR3 size: 14 residues. The germline V gene has CDR1 MNHEY and CDR2 SMNVEV (reference sequence). Trimming shortened V by 5 bases and J by 4 bases, and 14 bases separated the two germline ends. Written as DNA, the CDR3 is TGTGCCAGCAGTGCCGGGGCAGGGGTCTATGGCTACACCTTC. It encodes CASSAGAGVYGYTF.

The chain combines TRBV27 with TRBJ2-1, with 7 nucleotides matching TRBD1. The V gene end was trimmed by 7 bases and the J gene end by 3 bases; junction bases not matched to a gene: 6. The germline V gene encodes CDR1 MNHEY and CDR2 SMNVEV (reference sequence). CDR3 length equals 14 residues. CDR3 in DNA: TGTGCCAGCAACAAACAGGGGCGCTACAATGAGCAGTTCTTC. This translates into CASNKQGRYNEQFF.

The rearrangement joins TRBV6-1 to TRBJ1-6; D may be TRBD1 (6 bases). The CDR3 length is 15 residues. Germline lookup yields CDR1 MNHNS and CDR2 SASEGT. Trimming took off 11 bases at V and 5 bases at J, with 19 bases between the two ends. CDR3 residues: CAGSTGSLNNSPLHF. For the CDR3, the DNA is TGTGCCGGAAGTACAGGGAGCCTAAATAATTCACCCCTCCACTTT.

The V and J genes are TRBV19 and TRBJ1-1; D is ambiguous. Trimming took 5 bases from V and 1 from J, leaving 17 bases between them. Germline CDR1 and CDR2: LNHDA and SQIVND (reference sequence). The CDR3 is 16 amino acids. The CDR3 protein is CASSSTVWPANTEAFF. CDR3 DNA: TGTGCCAGTAGTTCCACGGTTTGGCCGGCGAACACTGAAGCTTTCTTT.

This sequence joins TRBV4-2 and TRBJ1-2; maybe TRBD1 (6 bases). Per the germline V gene, CDR1 is LGHNA and CDR2 is YNFKEQ. The CDR3 loop spans 14 amino acids. The ends were cut back, 0 bases at V and 6 bases at J, with 11 bases in the middle. The CDR3 DNA sequence: TGTGCCAGCAGCCAAGATGAACAGGGAAATGGCTACACCTTC. Translating gives CASSQDEQGNGYTF.

The chain employs TRBV18 and TRBJ1-1, with 7 bases that match TRBD1. V lost 0 bases, J lost 2 bases, and 6 bases stayed unmatched. The length of the CDR3 is 16 residues. The germline gives CDR1 KGHSH, CDR2 LQKENI. This CDR3 reads CASSPPNRGPNTEAFF. CDR3 nucleotide sequence: TGTGCCAGCTCACCACCAAACAGGGGCCCTAACACTGAAGCTTTCTTT.

The genes are TRBV6-6 and TRBJ2-1; 8 nucleotides agree with TRBD1. This CDR3 has 15 amino acids. The V gene's germline CDR1 is MNHNY and CDR2 SVGAGI (reference sequence). J gave up 8 bases and V 4 bases, and 10 bases lay outside the gene matches. The CDR3 nucleotides are TGTGCCAGCAGTTTGGGACAGGAAGGGGGATATGAGCAGTTCTTC. It codes for CASSLGQEGGYEQFF.

This clone was observed once. V and J are TRBV15 and TRBJ1-2, with 7 bases fitting TRBD1. V lost 2 bases to trimming and J lost 1 base; unmatched junction nucleotides: 10. The CDR3 has 17 amino acids. The germline V gene encodes CDR1 LNHNV and CDR2 YYDKDF (reference sequence). Here the CDR3 reads CATSRSLGGAYNYGYTF. CDR3 coding DNA: TGTGCCACCAGCAGATCATTAGGGGGCGCTTATAACTATGGCTACACCTTC.

The chain employs TRBV6-1 and TRBJ2-1; D unclear. Trimming took off 6 bases at V and 8 bases at J, with 23 bases between the two ends. CDR1 and CDR2 (germline): MNHNS, SASEGT. This CDR3 has 16 amino acids. CDR3: CASRELWATPGDEQFF. Here the CDR3 DNA reads TGTGCCAGCAGGGAATTATGGGCAACCCCTGGGGATGAGCAGTTCTTC.

The genes are TRBV7-9 and TRBJ2-1; the match to TRBD2 covers 9 bases. The V gene's germline CDR1 is SEHNR and CDR2 FQNEAQ (reference sequence). V trimming: 5 bases; J trimming: 7 bases; junction bases outside the gene matches: 21. The CDR3 totals 19 residues. In DNA form, the CDR3 reads TGTGCCAGCAGCCCATCTTGGGGTAGCGGGGGCCAATATGGGAATGAGCAGTTCTTC. This sequence encodes CASSPSWGSGGQYGNEQFF.

V usage is TRBV5-1 and J usage is TRBJ2-3; 8 nucleotides agree with TRBD1. The V segment lost 2 bases and the J segment 2 bases; nucleotides outside the gene matches: 7. Germline CDR1 is SGHRS and CDR2 is YFSETQ. The CDR3 spans 16 residues. This CDR3 is CASSLSDRAITDTQYF. The CDR3 DNA is TGCGCCAGCAGCTTATCGGACAGGGCGATCACAGATACGCAGTATTTT.

The DNA of the CDR3 is TGCGCCAGCAGCTTGGGAAGCACAGATACGCAGTATTTT. Protein: CASSLGSTDTQYF. The chain joins TRBV5-1 to TRBJ2-3; D not certain. V was cut by 0 bases and J by 0 bases, with 2 bases left in between. This CDR3 spans 13 amino acids. Germline CDR1 is SGHRS and CDR2 is YFSETQ.

The chain couples TRBV5-6 to TRBJ2-5; 7 bases map to TRBD2. Germline values: CDR1 SGHDT, CDR2 YYEEEE. After removal of 2 bases from V and 1 base from J, the junction contained 5 bases not matched to a gene. This CDR3 region has 15 residues. CDR3: CASSFLRGSQETQYF. The CDR3 bases are TGTGCCAGCAGCTTCCTGCGGGGGTCCCAAGAGACCCAGTACTTC.

This clone was observed a single time. The rearrangement links TRBV6-1 to TRBJ1-5; 8 nucleotides line up with TRBD1. V was clipped by 4 bases and J by 0 bases; unmatched bases: 5. The CDR3 covers 16 residues. From germline, CDR1 is MNHNS and CDR2 SASEGT. In nucleotides, the CDR3 is TGTGCCAGCAGTGTAGACAGGGGTTATAGCAATCAGCCCCAGCATTTT. As protein: CASSVDRGYSNQPQHF.

This clone occurred a few times. CDR3 sequence reads: CASSPALSGNTIYF. CDR3 nucleotides: TGTGCCAGCAGTCCCGCGCTCTCTGGAAACACCATATATTTT. The J gene is TRBJ1-3, the V gene TRBV28; D gene unclear. Per the germline V gene, CDR1 is MDHEN and CDR2 is SYDVKM. V lost 5 bases, J lost 0 bases, and 8 bases lay in between. The CDR3 extends over 14 amino acids.

The chain combines TRBV6-5 with TRBJ2-1; 9 bases map to TRBD1. The germline CDR1 and CDR2 sequences are MNHEY and SVGAGI. The CDR3 totals 15 residues. The trim removed 6 bases at V and 6 bases at J, leaving 9 bases unmatched. CDR3 amino acids: CASSLQGAPFNEQFF. The CDR3 DNA sequence: TGTGCCAGCAGCCTACAGGGGGCTCCCTTCAATGAGCAGTTCTTC.

V gene TRBV4-1 combines with J gene TRBJ2-7; a possible D gene is TRBD1 (5 bases). Germline CDR1 reads MGHRA; CDR2 reads YSYEKL. V was trimmed by 0 bases and J by 4 bases, leaving 13 bases between them. This CDR3 comprises 15 residues. The CDR3 here is CASSQDRQPVYEQYF. The CDR3 coding sequence is TGCGCCAGCAGCCAAGACCGACAGCCGGTGTACGAGCAGTACTTC.

CDR3 loop: CASSGTGQETQYF. In DNA form, the CDR3 reads TGTGCCAGCAGTGGGACAGGGCAAGAGACCCAGTACTTC. V usage is TRBV2 and J usage is TRBJ2-5; 8 bases align to TRBD1. Looked up from germline, CDR1 is SNHLY and CDR2 is FYNNEI. The length of the CDR3 is 13 residues. V was pared by 4 bases and J by 2 bases, with 0 bases of the junction left unmatched.

For the CDR3, the DNA is TGTGCCAGCAGCACCCCTACGGGGACCTATGGCTACACCTTC. It is translated as CASSTPTGTYGYTF. The chain employs TRBV7-9 and TRBJ1-2; D may be TRBD1 (5 bases). CDR3 length: 14 residues. From germline, CDR1 is SEHNR and CDR2 FQNEAQ (reference sequence). Trimming stripped 5 bases from V and 4 bases from J, with 14 bases between.

There are a few counts of this clone. J is TRBJ2-7 and V is TRBV5-6; D is unclear. Between the trimmed V and J ends, which lost 0 bases and 6 bases, there was a span of 4 bases. The CDR3 covers 11 residues. The germline V gene encodes CDR1 SGHDT and CDR2 YYEEEE. The CDR3 loop reads CASSLDSEQYF. CDR3 bases: TGTGCCAGCAGCTTGGACAGCGAGCAGTACTTC.

This chain uses TRBV29-1 with TRBJ2-7; TRBD2 agrees at 13 bases. The CDR3 runs to 15 residues. Looked up from germline, CDR1 is SQVTM and CDR2 is ANQGSEA. Trimming cost V 6 bases and J 5 bases; bases outside gene matches: 10. This CDR3 is CSVMPGTSGDHEQYF. The CDR3 DNA sequence: TGCAGCGTGATGCCCGGGACTAGCGGGGATCACGAGCAGTACTTC.

CDR3 protein: CASSLAAGSTDTQYF. The CDR3 nucleotides read TGTGCCAGCAGCTTAGCAGCGGGGAGCACAGATACGCAGTATTTT. The gene calls are TRBV7-2 and TRBJ2-3, with 7 positions matching TRBD2. This CDR3 has 15 amino acids. V gave up 0 bases and J gave up 0 bases; unmatched junction bases: 0. Germline V lookup: CDR1 SGHTA, CDR2 FQGNSA.

The V call is TRBV4-3, the J call TRBJ1-6; D uncertain. V lost 0 bases, J lost 7 bases, and 7 bases lay in between. The germline CDR1 and CDR2 sequences are LGHNA and YSLEER. The CDR3 consists of 14 residues. The CDR3, as DNA: TGCGCCAGCAGCCAAGAAGGGAAAAATTCACCCCTCCACTTT. It codes for CASSQEGKNSPLHF.